The source of this TCR beta chain is a study of cytomegalovirus exposure and HLA in healthy donors. This clone was seen a handful of times. Per germline, CDR1 SGHDT and CDR2 YYEEEE. J was trimmed by 5 bases and V by 4 bases; bases with no gene match: 8. The CDR3 is 14 amino acids. With 60 Vbeta and 13 Jbeta primers, the PCR was carried out. Repertoires were generated with immunoSEQ multiplex PCR, while TCRdb's copy carries only in-frame clones and drops some. The table shows 100,000 to 140,000 clones, with less than 85% occurring only once. The clonotype was recovered from a young man in good health and CMV-seronegative. The rearrangement joins TRBV5-6 to TRBJ1-1, with TRBD1 matching over 7 bases. Sequenced material: PBMCs. CDR3 protein: CASSAYRGVTEAFF. The CDR3 coding sequence is TGTGCCAGCAGCGCCTACAGGGGAGTGACTGAAGCTTTCTTT.